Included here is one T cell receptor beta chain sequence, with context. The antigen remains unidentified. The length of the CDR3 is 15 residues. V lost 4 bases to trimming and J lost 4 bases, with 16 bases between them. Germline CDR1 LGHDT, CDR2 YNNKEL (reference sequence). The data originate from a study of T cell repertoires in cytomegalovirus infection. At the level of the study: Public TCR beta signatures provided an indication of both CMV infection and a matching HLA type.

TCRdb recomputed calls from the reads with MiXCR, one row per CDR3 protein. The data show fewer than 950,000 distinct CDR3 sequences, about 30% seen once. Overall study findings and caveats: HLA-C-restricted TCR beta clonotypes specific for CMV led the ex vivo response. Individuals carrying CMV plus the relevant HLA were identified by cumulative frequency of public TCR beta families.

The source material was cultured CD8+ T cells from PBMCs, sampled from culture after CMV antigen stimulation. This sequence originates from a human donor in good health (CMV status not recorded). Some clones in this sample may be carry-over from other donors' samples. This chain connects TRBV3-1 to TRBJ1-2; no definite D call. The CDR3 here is CASSPAVALIYGYTF. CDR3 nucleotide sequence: TGTGCCAGCAGCCCCGCAGTGGCGTTAATCTATGGCTACACCTTC.